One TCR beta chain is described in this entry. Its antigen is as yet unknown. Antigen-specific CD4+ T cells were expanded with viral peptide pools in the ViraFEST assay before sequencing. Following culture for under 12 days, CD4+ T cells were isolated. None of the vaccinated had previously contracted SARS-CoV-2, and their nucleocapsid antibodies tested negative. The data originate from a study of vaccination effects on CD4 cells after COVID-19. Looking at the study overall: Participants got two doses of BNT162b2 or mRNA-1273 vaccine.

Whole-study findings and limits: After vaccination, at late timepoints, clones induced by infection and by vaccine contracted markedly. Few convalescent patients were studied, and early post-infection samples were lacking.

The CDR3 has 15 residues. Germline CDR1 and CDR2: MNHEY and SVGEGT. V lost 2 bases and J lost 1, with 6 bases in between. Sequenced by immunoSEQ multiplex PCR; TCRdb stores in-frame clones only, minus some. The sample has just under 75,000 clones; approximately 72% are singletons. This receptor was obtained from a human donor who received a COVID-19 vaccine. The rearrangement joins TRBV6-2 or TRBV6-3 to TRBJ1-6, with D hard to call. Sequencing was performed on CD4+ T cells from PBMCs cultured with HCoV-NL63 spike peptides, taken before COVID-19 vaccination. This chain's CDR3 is CASSYGLSYNSPLHF. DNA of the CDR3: TGTGCCAGCAGTTACGGACTATCCTATAATTCACCCCTCCACTTT.